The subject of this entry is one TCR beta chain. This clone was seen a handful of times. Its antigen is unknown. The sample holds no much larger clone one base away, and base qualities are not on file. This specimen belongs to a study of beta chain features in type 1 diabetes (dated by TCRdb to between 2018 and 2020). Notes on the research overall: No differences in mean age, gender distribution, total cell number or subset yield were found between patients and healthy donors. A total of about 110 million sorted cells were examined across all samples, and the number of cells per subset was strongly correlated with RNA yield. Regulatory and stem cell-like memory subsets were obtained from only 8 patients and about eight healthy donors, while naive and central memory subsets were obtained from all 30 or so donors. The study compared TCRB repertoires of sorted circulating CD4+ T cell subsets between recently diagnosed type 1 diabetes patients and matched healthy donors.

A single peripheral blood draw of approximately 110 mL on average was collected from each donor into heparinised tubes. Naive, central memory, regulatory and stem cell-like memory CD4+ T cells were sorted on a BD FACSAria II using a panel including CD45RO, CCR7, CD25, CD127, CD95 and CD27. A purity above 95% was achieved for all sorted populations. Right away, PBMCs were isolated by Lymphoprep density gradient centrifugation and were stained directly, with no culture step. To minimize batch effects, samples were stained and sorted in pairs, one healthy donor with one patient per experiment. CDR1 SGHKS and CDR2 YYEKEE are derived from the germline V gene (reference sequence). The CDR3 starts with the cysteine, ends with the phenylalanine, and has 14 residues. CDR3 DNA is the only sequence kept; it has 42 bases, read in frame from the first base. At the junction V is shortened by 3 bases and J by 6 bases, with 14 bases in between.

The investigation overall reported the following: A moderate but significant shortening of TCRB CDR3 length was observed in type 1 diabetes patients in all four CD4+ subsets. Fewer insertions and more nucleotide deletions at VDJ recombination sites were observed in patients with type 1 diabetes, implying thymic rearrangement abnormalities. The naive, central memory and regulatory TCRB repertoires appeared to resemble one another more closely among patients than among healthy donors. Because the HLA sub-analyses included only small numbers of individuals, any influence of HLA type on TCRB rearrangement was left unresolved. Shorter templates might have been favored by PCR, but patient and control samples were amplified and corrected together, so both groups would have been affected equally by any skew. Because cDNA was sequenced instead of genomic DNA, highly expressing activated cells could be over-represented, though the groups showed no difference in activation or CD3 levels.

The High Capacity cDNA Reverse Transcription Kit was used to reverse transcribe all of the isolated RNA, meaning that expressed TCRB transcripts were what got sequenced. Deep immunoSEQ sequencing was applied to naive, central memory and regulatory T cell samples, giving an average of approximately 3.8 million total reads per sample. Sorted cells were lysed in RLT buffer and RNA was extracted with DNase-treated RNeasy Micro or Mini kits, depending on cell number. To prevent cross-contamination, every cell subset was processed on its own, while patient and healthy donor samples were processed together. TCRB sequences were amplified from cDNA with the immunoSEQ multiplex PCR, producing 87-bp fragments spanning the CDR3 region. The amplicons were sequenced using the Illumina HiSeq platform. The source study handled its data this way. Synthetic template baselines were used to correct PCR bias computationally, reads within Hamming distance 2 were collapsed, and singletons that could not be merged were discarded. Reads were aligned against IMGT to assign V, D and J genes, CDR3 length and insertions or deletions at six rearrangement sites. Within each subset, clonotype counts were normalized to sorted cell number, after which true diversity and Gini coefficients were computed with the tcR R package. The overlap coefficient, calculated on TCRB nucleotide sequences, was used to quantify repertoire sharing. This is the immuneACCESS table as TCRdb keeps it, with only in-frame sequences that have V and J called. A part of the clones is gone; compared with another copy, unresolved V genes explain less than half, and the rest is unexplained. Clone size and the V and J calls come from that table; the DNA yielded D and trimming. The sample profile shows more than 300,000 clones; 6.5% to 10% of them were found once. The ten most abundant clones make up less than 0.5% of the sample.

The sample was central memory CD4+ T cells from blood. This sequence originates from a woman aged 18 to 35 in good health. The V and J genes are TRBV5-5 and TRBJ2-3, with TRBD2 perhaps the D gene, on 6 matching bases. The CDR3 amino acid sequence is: CASSWGGKVDTQYF. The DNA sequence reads TGTGCCAGCAGCTGGGGCGGGAAGGTGGATACGCAGTATTTT.